A single sample gave rise to the 27 T cell receptor beta chains below, sequenced in a study of blood T cell repertoires in COVID-19. Measured with immunoSEQ multiplex PCR; TCRdb has only the in-frame clones, and not every one. The data show about 45,000 clones, 75% to 85% seen once. Material for sequencing was peripheral blood. The receptors were sampled from a man older than 75 in a cohort sampled during active COVID-19.

The chain carries TRBV28 and TRBJ2-1; 9 bases agree with TRBD1. V gave up 5 bases and J gave up 7 bases; unmatched junction bases: 6. Germline CDR1 and CDR2: MDHEN and SYDVKM. The CDR3 spans 14 residues. CDR3 nucleotide sequence: TGTGCCAGCAGTGGGGGGACAGGGAGGAATGAGCAGTTCTTC. This translates into CASSGGTGRNEQFF.

This chain connects TRBV2 to TRBJ2-3; 9 bases fit TRBD2. The CDR3 loop spans 15 amino acids. The V gene end was trimmed by 6 bases and the J gene end by 4 bases; junction bases not matched to a gene: 8. Germline CDR1 reads SNHLY; CDR2 reads FYNNEI. CDR3 DNA: TGTGCCAGCAGCCTGGGACTAGCAGTACCAGATACGCAGTATTTT. It yields the protein CASSLGLAVPDTQYF.

This clone appeared a single time. The chain recombines TRBV5-1 with TRBJ1-1; D not certain. V lost 5 bases to trimming and J lost 5 bases, with 16 bases between them. The CDR3 is 14 residues long. Germline-derived CDR1 and CDR2 are SGHRS and YFSETQ. The CDR3: CASSYNTGGTEAFF. CDR3 nucleotides: TGCGCCAGCAGTTACAATACGGGAGGAACTGAAGCTTTCTTT.

This rearrangement joins TRBV5-1 to TRBJ1-1; 9 bases are a match to TRBD1. V trimming: 5 bases; J trimming: 1 base; junction bases outside the gene matches: 3. Germline V lookup: CDR1 SGHRS, CDR2 YFSETQ. The CDR3 contains 14 residues. As DNA, the CDR3 is TGCGCCAGCAGGCGGACAGGGGAGAACACTGAAGCTTTCTTT. Its translation: CASRRTGENTEAFF.

This clone was detected once. The chain joins TRBV27 to TRBJ1-1, with D perhaps TRBD1 (6 bases). CDR3 length: 15 amino acids. The V end was cut by 6 bases, the J end by 3 bases, with 17 bases between. Germline V gene sequence: CDR1 MNHEY, CDR2 SMNVEV (reference sequence). The CDR3 bases are TGTGCCAGCAGATCTTACAGGGCCGGGGACACTGAAGCTTTCTTT. Protein product: CASRSYRAGDTEAFF.

This sequence joins TRBV7-8 and TRBJ1-2; 9 nucleotides line up with TRBD1. The CDR3 totals 13 residues. With V trimmed by 5 bases and J by 3 bases, 1 base remained unmatched. The germline CDR1 and CDR2 sequences are SGHVS and FQNEAQ. This chain's CDR3 is CASSRTGDYGYTF. In nucleotides, the CDR3 is TGTGCCAGCAGCCGGACAGGGGACTATGGCTACACCTTC.

CDR3 in DNA: TGTGCCAGCAGTTTATCTTCGGGAGGGACCCAGTACTTC. Protein: CASSLSSGGTQYF. V is TRBV28 and J is TRBJ2-5; 7 bases map to TRBD2. V gave up 1 base and J gave up 7 bases; unmatched junction bases: 3. Germline-derived CDR1 and CDR2 are MDHEN and SYDVKM. The CDR3 consists of 13 residues. The entire variable domain, with the rest obtained from reference TRBV28 and TRBJ2-5, is as follows: DVKVTQSSRYLVKRTGEKVFLECVQDMDHENMFWYRQDPGLGLRLIYFSYDVKMKEKGDIPEGYSVSREKKERFSLILESASTNQTSMYLCASSLSSGGTQYFGPGTRLLVL.

The V and J genes are TRBV27 and TRBJ2-2; 9 nucleotides line up with TRBD1. Germline-derived CDR1 and CDR2 are MNHEY and SMNVEV (reference sequence). CDR3 length equals 17 residues. V shed 4 bases, J shed 3 bases, and the junction held 9 bases outside the gene matches. The CDR3 DNA reads TGTGCCAGCAGTTGGGATCCCGACAGGGGGTACACCGGGGAGCTGTTTTTT. The encoded protein is CASSWDPDRGYTGELFF.

The V and J genes are TRBV1 and TRBJ2-1; the table's D gene call, TRBD2, was not cross checked with the DNA. TRBV1 has pseudogene status. The CDR3 is made up of 16 amino acids. The CDR3 nucleotides read TGCACCAGCAGCCAAGAACTAGCGGGGGGCTTCAATGAGCAGTTCTTC. Translation gives CTSSQELAGGFNEQFF.

The chain joins TRBV28 to TRBJ1-1, with D hard to call. Trimming cost V 6 bases and J 0 bases, with 14 bases left between them. The CDR3 is made up of 15 amino acids. The germline V gene has CDR1 MDHEN and CDR2 SYDVKM. The CDR3 loop reads CASSNLGSMNTEAFF. DNA of the CDR3: TGTGCCAGCAGCAACCTAGGTTCTATGAACACTGAAGCTTTCTTT.

This clone was observed a single time. V and J are TRBV21-1 and TRBJ2-7; the table's TRBD1 call for D was not verified on the DNA. TRBV21-1 is a recognized pseudogene. There are 14 residues in the CDR3. For the CDR3, the DNA is TGTGCCAGCAGCAAAGGGGACAGAACCTACGAGCAGTACTTC. This gives the protein CASSKGDRTYEQYF.

This clone showed up just once. This chain joins TRBV28 and TRBJ2-3; 11 bases are a match to TRBD2. The CDR3 totals 22 residues. V was clipped by 5 bases and J by 0 bases; unmatched bases: 22. CDR1 is MDHEN, CDR2 SYDVKM, per germline. DNA for the CDR3: TGTGCCAGCAGTGCCCCCGACGGTGTAAGACTAGCGGGGACAGGGAGCACAGATACGCAGTATTTT. It is translated as CASSAPDGVRLAGTGSTDTQYF.

J is TRBJ2-3 and V is TRBV7-8, with 7 nucleotides matching TRBD1. The CDR3 covers 15 residues. V gave up 4 bases and J gave up 7 bases; unmatched junction bases: 11. The germline V gene encodes CDR1 SGHVS and CDR2 FQNEAQ. The CDR3 DNA reads TGTGCCAGCAGCTACCGGGACAGCCCATGGAATACGCAGTATTTT. This codes for CASSYRDSPWNTQYF.

The V call is TRBV10-2, the J call TRBJ2-1, with 9 bases aligning to TRBD1. The V and J ends lost 6 bases and 10 bases, in that order; junction bases with no gene match: 10. Germline lookup yields CDR1 WSHSY and CDR2 SAAADI. This CDR3 contains 14 residues. The DNA of the CDR3 is TGCGCCAGCAGGGGACAGGGCCAGGTTTCCGAGCAGTTCTTC. This translates into CASRGQGQVSEQFF.

The V gene is TRBV5-1, the J gene TRBJ2-7, with 9 bases that match TRBD1. The CDR3 loop spans 14 amino acids. The V gene's germline CDR1 is SGHRS and CDR2 YFSETQ. Losses at the gene ends were 4 bases for V and 3 bases for J; bases not matched to a gene: 5. CDR3 residues: CASSPRQGGYEQYF. Written as DNA, the CDR3 is TGCGCCAGCAGCCCACGACAGGGGGGCTACGAGCAGTACTTC.

The chain recombines TRBV4-1 with TRBJ1-2, with D hard to call. Germline V gene sequence: CDR1 MGHRA, CDR2 YSYEKL. The V gene lost 1 base and the J gene lost 8 bases, with 8 bases spanning the gap. The CDR3 totals 12 residues. The CDR3 loop reads CASSQGAGGYTF. For the CDR3, the DNA is TGCGCCAGCAGCCAAGGAGCGGGGGGCTACACCTTC.

This chain joins TRBV19 and TRBJ1-6, with 8 bases aligning to TRBD1. In germline, CDR1 is LNHDA, CDR2 SQIVND (reference sequence). With 5 bases clipped from V and 6 bases from J, the junction kept 6 bases outside the gene matches. The CDR3 sequence is 15 residues long. The CDR3 region has the DNA TGTGCCAGTAGTGAGTCCGACAGGGGTAATTCACCCCTCCACTTT. This gives the protein CASSESDRGNSPLHF.

The V gene is TRBV11-2, the J gene TRBJ2-7; D is uncertain. With 1 base removed from V and 1 base from J, the gap between germline ends came to 8 bases. CDR1 is SGHAT, CDR2 FQNNGV, per germline. This CDR3 region has 14 residues. CDR3 residues: CASSLASGSYEQYF. Here the CDR3 DNA reads TGTGCCAGCAGCTTAGCATCAGGTTCCTACGAGCAGTACTTC.

The chain is built from TRBV19 and TRBJ1-1, with a weak D call TRBD1 (6 bases). V was shortened by 6 bases and J by 3 bases, with 17 bases between the two germline ends. Germline CDR1 is LNHDA and CDR2 is SQIVND (reference sequence). This CDR3 spans 15 amino acids. CDR3 residues: CASRGSDSYYTEAFF. The CDR3, as DNA: TGTGCCAGTAGAGGATCGGACAGCTATTACACTGAAGCTTTCTTT.

The chain combines TRBV15 with TRBJ2-7; D unresolved. The V gene's germline CDR1 is LNHNV and CDR2 YYDKDF (reference sequence). The V end lost 0 bases, the J end lost 6 bases, and 9 bases lay between the germline ends. The CDR3 covers 13 residues. CDR3 nucleotide sequence: TGTGCCACCAGCAGAGATCGGTCTCGCGAGCAGTACTTC. As protein: CATSRDRSREQYF.

The V call is TRBV5-1, the J call TRBJ2-7; 14 nucleotides align to TRBD2. Germline CDR1 is SGHRS and CDR2 is YFSETQ. The length of the CDR3 is 15 residues. V gave up 3 bases and J gave up 10 bases; unmatched junction bases: 9. For the CDR3, the DNA is TGCGCCAGCAGCTCCTCGACTAGCGGGGGGGTGTCACAGTACTTC. It yields the protein CASSSSTSGGVSQYF.

CDR3 region: CASSPSITYNQPQHF. CDR3 DNA sequence: TGTGCCAGCTCACCAAGTATCACCTACAATCAGCCCCAGCATTTT. The chain employs TRBV18 and TRBJ1-5, with D uncertain. With 2 bases removed from V and 3 bases from J, the gap between germline ends came to 11 bases. Germline CDR1 KGHSH, CDR2 LQKENI. The CDR3 extends over 15 amino acids.

This rearrangement joins TRBV28 to TRBJ1-6; 9 nucleotides line up with TRBD1. Germline V gene lookup returns CDR1 MDHEN and CDR2 SYDVKM. The CDR3 runs 16 residues. V trimming: 6 bases; J trimming: 0 bases; junction bases outside the gene matches: 3. The CDR3 DNA follows: TGTGCCAGCAGCCCGGACAGGGGCTCCTATAATTCACCCCTCCACTTT. This codes for CASSPDRGSYNSPLHF.

This clone counts as medium-sized. V gene TRBV6-1 combines with J gene TRBJ2-7, with D possibly matching TRBD1 (5 bases). Per the germline V gene, CDR1 is MNHNS and CDR2 is SASEGT. V lost 0 bases and J lost 4, with 13 bases in between. CDR3 length: 15 amino acids. The CDR3 is CASSEARQGRYEQYF. The CDR3 DNA sequence: TGTGCCAGCAGTGAAGCTCGGCAGGGAAGATACGAGCAGTACTTC.

The J gene is TRBJ1-2, the V gene TRBV11-2; D is uncertain. The germline V and J ends were trimmed by 5 bases and 5 bases, with 21 bases remaining between them. The CDR3 spans 16 residues. Germline values: CDR1 SGHAT, CDR2 FQNNGV. CDR3: CASSPARGLHGYGYTF. The CDR3 bases are TGTGCCAGCAGCCCCGCACGAGGGCTCCATGGGTATGGCTACACCTTC. Together with reference TRBV11-2 and TRBJ1-2, the CDR3 gives the full variable domain: EAGVAQSPRYKIIEKRQSVAFWCNPISGHATLYWYQQILGQGPKLLIQFQNNGVVDDSQLPKDRFSAERLKGVDSTLKIQPAKLEDSAVYLCASSPARGLHGYGYTFGSGTRLTVV.

The chain has TRBV7-6 and TRBJ1-2, with 10 nucleotides matching TRBD1. CDR1 and CDR2 from the germline V gene are SGHVS and FNYEAQ. Losses at the gene ends were 5 bases for V and 4 bases for J; bases not matched to a gene: 7. This CDR3 region has 15 residues. The CDR3 protein is CASSRGQGVSYGYTF. The CDR3 nucleotides read TGTGCCAGCAGCCGAGGACAGGGGGTCAGCTATGGCTACACCTTC.

The chain is built from TRBV13 and TRBJ2-7; D perhaps matches TRBD2 (6 bases). The ends were cut back, 8 bases at V and 4 bases at J, with 15 bases in the middle. This CDR3 has 13 residues. Per the germline V gene, CDR1 is PRHDT and CDR2 is FYEKMQ (reference sequence). The CDR3 is CASGLGGRYEQYF. DNA of the CDR3: TGTGCCAGCGGCCTTGGGGGGAGGTACGAGCAGTACTTC.